Listed below are T cell receptor beta chains from one sample, sequenced in a study of blood T cell repertoires in COVID-19. Profiling relied on immunoSEQ multiplex PCR, and the TCRdb table lists in-frame clones only, not all of them. The sample carries 120,000 to 150,000 clones, 80% to 90% recorded once. Sequencing used peripheral blood. The origin of the receptors is a woman aged 55-69 years with active COVID-19. Each CDR3 is given with its conserved first and last residue. A D gene is named only where the DNA matches it firmly. Expanded clones are given a class, and other clones once, few, many or no size at all.

size	V	D	J	DNA	CDR3
-	TRBV6-2/TRBV6-3	-	TRBJ2-2	TGTGCCAGCAGTTACTCGAGGGTGGGAGGATTTGACACCGGGGAGCTGTTTTTT	CASSYSRVGGFDTGELFF
-	TRBV6-2/TRBV6-3	TRBD1	TRBJ1-2	TGTGCCAGCAGTGCGCCGGGACAGGTTCCAGCTAACTATGGCTACACCTTC	CASSAPGQVPANYGYTF
-	TRBV7-3	TRBD2	TRBJ2-1	TGTGCCAGCAGTCAACCCGGGACTAGCATCAGTGAGCAGTTCTTC	CASSQPGTSISEQFF
-	TRBV4-2	-	TRBJ2-1	TGTGCCAGCAGCCAGGAAGACACTGCCTACAATGAGCAGTTCTTC	CASSQEDTAYNEQFF
-	TRBV6-5	TRBD2	TRBJ2-1	TGTGCCAGCAGTTCAGCGGGAGGGACCTACAATGAGCAGTTCTTC	CASSSAGGTYNEQFF
-	TRBV11-2	-	TRBJ2-1	TGTGCCAGCAGCTGGGGCGGGACCCTTGGGCATGAGCAGTTCTTC	CASSWGGTLGHEQFF
-	TRBV10-2	-	TRBJ2-1	TGCGCCAGCAATAGTCCCTCCAAAGTCTCCTACAATGAGCAGTTCTTC	CASNSPSKVSYNEQFF
-	TRBV7-9	-	TRBJ2-1	TGTGCCAGCAGCTTACGGACAGCTGAGCAGTTCTTC	CASSLRTAEQFF
-	TRBV27	-	TRBJ2-2	TGTGCCAGCAGTCAGGGCAGTACGGTGAACACCGGGGAGCTGTTTTTT	CASSQGSTVNTGELFF
-	TRBV28	TRBD2	TRBJ2-1	TGTGCCAGCAGTCCCTGGACTAGTCCTAATGAGCAGTTCTTC	CASSPWTSPNEQFF
-	TRBV12-3/TRBV12-4	-	TRBJ2-3	TGTGCCAGCAGTTCCTTCACAGATACGCAGTATTTT	CASSSFTDTQYF
-	TRBV29-1	-	TRBJ1-1	TGCAGCGTTGAAGGTCGGGTTTCCTACACTGAAGCTTTCTTT	CSVEGRVSYTEAFF
-	TRBV27	-	TRBJ1-1	TGTGCCAGCAGTATTAGGACTTGGACTGAAGCTTTCTTT	CASSIRTWTEAFF
-	TRBV9	TRBD2	TRBJ2-1	TGTGCCAGCAGCGCATTTCTAGCGGGAGTCTTCAGTGAGCAGTTCTTC	CASSAFLAGVFSEQFF
-	TRBV5-6	TRBD2	TRBJ2-3	TGTGCCAGCAGCTTGGTCGGGAGGGGCACAGATACGCAGTATTTT	CASSLVGRGTDTQYF
-	TRBV28	TRBD1	TRBJ2-4	TGTGCCAGCCGAACAGGGGGCGCAGCCAAAAACATTCAGTACTTC	CASRTGGAAKNIQYF
-	TRBV28	TRBD2	TRBJ2-1	TGTGCCAGCAGATCACCGGGACTAGCTTCCTACAATGAGCAGTTCTTC	CASRSPGLASYNEQFF
-	TRBV6-1	-	TRBJ2-6	TGTGCCAGCAGTGACAGATACTCTGGGGCCAACGTCCTGACTTTC	CASSDRYSGANVLTF
-	TRBV7-2	-	TRBJ1-1	TGTGCCAGCAGCCTCCCACGGGGGGGGAACACTGAAGCTTTCTTT	CASSLPRGGNTEAFF
-	TRBV30	TRBD1	TRBJ2-3	TGTGCCTGGAGTGCCGGGACAGGGGTAGATACGCAGTATTTT	CAWSAGTGVDTQYF
-	TRBV7-3	-	TRBJ2-6	TGTGCCAGCAGCTTTAGCCCCTCTGGGGCCAACGTCCTGACTTTC	CASSFSPSGANVLTF
-	TRBV11-3	-	TRBJ2-7	TGTGCCAGCAGTTTTAGGGGTGGAGCGAGCCACGAGCAGTACTTC	CASSFRGGASHEQYF
-	TRBV3-1/TRBV3-2	-	TRBJ1-2	TGTGCCAGCAGCCAAGTGCACCTCGCAACTTATGGCTACACCTTC	CASSQVHLATYGYTF
-	TRBV7-9	TRBD1	TRBJ1-2	TGTGCCAGCAGCTTAGGTGGTTACAGGGGGAATGGCTACACCTTC	CASSLGGYRGNGYTF
-	TRBV7-2	-	TRBJ1-2	TGTGCCAGCAGCTTACAGGGTAACTATGGCTACACCTTC	CASSLQGNYGYTF
-	TRBV19	-	TRBJ2-1	TGTGCCAGTAGTCCGCTCCCACTAAGCGTAGTTCATACCCGGTATGAGCAGTTCTTC	CASSPLPLSVVHTRYEQFF
-	TRBV7-9	TRBD2	TRBJ2-2	TGTGCCAGCAGCTTAGTTCTGGCGGGAGTGCACGGGGAGCTGTTTTTT	CASSLVLAGVHGELFF
-	TRBV29-1	TRBD2	TRBJ2-1	TGCAGCTTAACCGGACTAGCGGATACCTACAATGAGCAGTTCTTC	CSLTGLADTYNEQFF
-	TRBV7-6	-	TRBJ1-1	TGTGCCAGCAGCTTGGAGGGGCCCTCGAACACTGAAGCTTTCTTT	CASSLEGPSNTEAFF
-	TRBV2	TRBD1	TRBJ2-4	TGTGCCAGCAGTGAACGTCCCGGGACAGGGACCCTAGCCAAAAACATTCAGTACTTC	CASSERPGTGTLAKNIQYF
-	TRBV28	-	TRBJ2-4	TGTGCCAGCAGGGCGAGGGAAACGGTGACCAAAAACATTCAGTACTTC	CASRARETVTKNIQYF
-	TRBV14	-	TRBJ2-7	TGTGCCAGCAGCAGGGGGGACTACTCCTACGAGCAGTACTTC	CASSRGDYSYEQYF
-	TRBV11-2	TRBD2	TRBJ2-1	TGTGCCAGCAGCCGGGGGCTAGCGGGTAACTCCTACAATGAGCAGTTCTTC	CASSRGLAGNSYNEQFF
-	TRBV4-1	TRBD1	TRBJ1-4	TGCGCCAGCAGAAACAGGGGAACTAATGAAAAACTGTTTTTT	CASRNRGTNEKLFF
-	TRBV3-1/TRBV3-2	TRBD1	TRBJ2-6	TGTGCCAGCAGTCGTGGACAGGGTACCTCTGGGGCCAACGTCCTGACTTTC	CASSRGQGTSGANVLTF
-	TRBV28	TRBD1	TRBJ2-7	TGTGCCAGCAGTCTAGCCTACAGGGGTAATAGCGAGCAGTACTTC	CASSLAYRGNSEQYF
-	TRBV11-2	TRBD1	TRBJ2-2	TGTGCCAGCAGCTTAATGCCGGACAGGGGGTCTCACGGGGAGCTGTTTTTT	CASSLMPDRGSHGELFF
-	TRBV12-3/TRBV12-4	-	TRBJ1-2	TGTGCCAGCAGTTCAAGGACATTCTATGGCTACACCTTC	CASSSRTFYGYTF
-	TRBV11-3	-	TRBJ2-1	TGTGCCAGCAGCGCGGGCCAGGGGAATGAGCAGTTCTTC	CASSAGQGNEQFF
-	TRBV5-1	-	TRBJ2-7	TGCGCCAGCACCTTTTGGGGCTCCGGTGAGCAGTACTTC	CASTFWGSGEQYF
-	TRBV19	TRBD1	TRBJ2-6	TGTGCCAGTAGTATAGCGGCGACAGGGGCCTCCTCTGGGGCCAACGTCCTGACTTTC	CASSIAATGASSGANVLTF
few	TRBV5-1	-	TRBJ2-2	TGCGCCAGCAGCTTGGGGCGGGCACCGAACACCGGGGAGCTGTTTTTT	CASSLGRAPNTGELFF
-	TRBV19	TRBD2	TRBJ2-1	TGTGCCAGTAGCACTAGCGGGATGGACAATGAGCAGTTCTTC	CASSTSGMDNEQFF
-	TRBV21-1	-	TRBJ1-2	TGTGCCAGCAGCAAGAAAGACTCCCTTACAGGGGGCCGGTATGGCTACACCTTC	CASSKKDSLTGGRYGYTF
-	TRBV7-9	TRBD2	TRBJ2-7	TGTGCCAGCAGCTTAAGCGGGGCTACCTACGAGCAGTACTTC	CASSLSGATYEQYF
-	TRBV7-8	-	TRBJ2-2	TGTGCCAGCAGCTTAATGGGACAGAACACCGGGGAGCTGTTTTTT	CASSLMGQNTGELFF
-	TRBV10-3	TRBD1	TRBJ2-7	TGTGCCATCAGTGCCGGGACAGGGCCCTACGAGCAGTACTTC	CAISAGTGPYEQYF
-	TRBV5-5	-	TRBJ1-5	TGTGCCAGCAGCTTGGGTCATAGCAATCAGCCCCAGCATTTT	CASSLGHSNQPQHF
-	TRBV9	-	TRBJ2-3	TGTGCCAGCAGCGTAGCCGGGGTGGGAACAGATACGCAGTATTTT	CASSVAGVGTDTQYF
-	TRBV18	-	TRBJ2-2	TGTGCCAGCTCACCAAACAGCGGGACCGGGGAGCTGTTTTTT	CASSPNSGTGELFF